This T cell receptor beta chain was observed in a study of CD8+ T cells in alopecia areata. Reverse transcribed after extraction, RNA yielded cDNA as the sequencing template. Clones were sequenced by immunoSEQ multiplex PCR, and TCRdb holds only the in-frame ones, with some missing. The sample lists fewer than 110,000 clones, roughly 53% occurring once. The V and J ends lost 4 bases and 6 bases respectively, with 13 bases between them. This CDR3 comprises 13 residues. From germline, CDR1 is SQVTM and CDR2 ANQGSEA. Regarding the study as a whole: Besides other cells, scalp samples also yield sequences of resident alphabeta T cells from normal skin. Patients shared TCRs less clearly than mice did, possibly owing to HLA. Clonality was higher in lesional than normal scalp, especially in alopecia totalis/universalis.

This clone was seen a handful of times. As yet, its antigen is unknown. The sequence derives from a human donor in good health. Sequencing input: CD4+ T cells sorted from blood. The chain carries TRBV29-1 and TRBJ1-5, with a weak D call TRBD1 (6 bases). The CDR3 DNA is TGCAGCGTTGCTCGACAGGTCGGTCAGCCCCAGCATTTT. Its protein product is CSVARQVGQPQHF.